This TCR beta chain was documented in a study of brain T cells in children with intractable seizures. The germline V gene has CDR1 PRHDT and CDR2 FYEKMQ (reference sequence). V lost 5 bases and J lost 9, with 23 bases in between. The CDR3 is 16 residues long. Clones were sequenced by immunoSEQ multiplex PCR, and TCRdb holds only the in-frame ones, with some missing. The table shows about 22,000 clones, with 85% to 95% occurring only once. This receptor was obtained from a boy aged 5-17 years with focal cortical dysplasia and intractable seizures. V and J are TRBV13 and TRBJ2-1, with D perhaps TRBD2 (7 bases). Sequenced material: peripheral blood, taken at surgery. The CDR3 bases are TGTGCCAGCAGCAGAGGGGGGGCGCCGGGGTATGGTGAGCAGTTCTTC. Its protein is CASSRGGAPGYGEQFF.